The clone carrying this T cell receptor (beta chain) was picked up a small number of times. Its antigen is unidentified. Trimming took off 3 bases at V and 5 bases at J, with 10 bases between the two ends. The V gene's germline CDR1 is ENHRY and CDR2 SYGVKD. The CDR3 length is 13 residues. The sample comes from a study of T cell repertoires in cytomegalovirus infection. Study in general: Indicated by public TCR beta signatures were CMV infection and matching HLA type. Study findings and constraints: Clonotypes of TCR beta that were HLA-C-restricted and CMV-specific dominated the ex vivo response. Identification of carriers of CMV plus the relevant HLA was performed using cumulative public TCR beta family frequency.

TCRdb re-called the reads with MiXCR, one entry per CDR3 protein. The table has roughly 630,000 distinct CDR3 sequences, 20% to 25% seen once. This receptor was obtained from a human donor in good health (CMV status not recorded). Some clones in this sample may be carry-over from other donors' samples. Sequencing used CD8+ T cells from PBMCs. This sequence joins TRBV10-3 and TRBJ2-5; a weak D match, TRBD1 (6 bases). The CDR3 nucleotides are TGTGCCATCAGTGAACAGGGTATGGAGACCCAGTACTTC. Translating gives CAISEQGMETQYF.